This note documents a single T cell receptor (beta chain) sequence. Antigen specificity is unknown. The data originate from a study of OX40 agonist ivuxolimab in advanced cancers. Study in general: Under the entry rules, prior anti-PD-1, anti-PD-L1 or anti-CTLA-4 therapy was allowed, and about 38% had some. Findings and caveats of the study: Some patients without response likewise showed low normalized clonal expansion. Among the least clonally expanded were partial responders at 0.1-3.0 mg/kg.

Data came from immunoSEQ multiplex PCR; TCRdb stores just in-frame clones and leaves some out. Here the sample spans more than 40,000 clones, roughly 90% being singletons. The germline gives CDR1 KGHSH, CDR2 LQKENI. The CDR3 contains 13 residues. Trimming cost V 6 bases and J 5 bases; bases outside gene matches: 4. The gene calls are TRBV18 and TRBJ1-5, with 7 bases identical to TRBD1. The sequence was obtained from an adult with an advanced solid tumor such as melanoma, head and neck, liver or kidney cancer. The material was CD4+ or CD8+ T cells sorted from blood, obtained in a trial of the OX40 agonist ivuxolimab. CDR3 sequence (DNA): TGTGCCAGCTCCACAGGGGAGGATCAGCCCCAGCATTTT. Its translation is CASSTGEDQPQHF.